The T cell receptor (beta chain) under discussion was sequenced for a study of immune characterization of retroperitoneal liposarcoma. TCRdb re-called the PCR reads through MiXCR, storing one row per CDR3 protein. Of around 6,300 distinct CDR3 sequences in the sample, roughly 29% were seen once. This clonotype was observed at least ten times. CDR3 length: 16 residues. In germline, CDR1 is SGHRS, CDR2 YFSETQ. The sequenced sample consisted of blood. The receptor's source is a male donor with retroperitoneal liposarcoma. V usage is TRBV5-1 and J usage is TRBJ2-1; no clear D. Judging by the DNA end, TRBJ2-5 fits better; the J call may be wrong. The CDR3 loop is CASSLAPGIGRETQYF. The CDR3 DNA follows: TGCGCCAGCAGCTTGGCCCCTGGGATTGGTAGGGAGACCCAGTACTTC.